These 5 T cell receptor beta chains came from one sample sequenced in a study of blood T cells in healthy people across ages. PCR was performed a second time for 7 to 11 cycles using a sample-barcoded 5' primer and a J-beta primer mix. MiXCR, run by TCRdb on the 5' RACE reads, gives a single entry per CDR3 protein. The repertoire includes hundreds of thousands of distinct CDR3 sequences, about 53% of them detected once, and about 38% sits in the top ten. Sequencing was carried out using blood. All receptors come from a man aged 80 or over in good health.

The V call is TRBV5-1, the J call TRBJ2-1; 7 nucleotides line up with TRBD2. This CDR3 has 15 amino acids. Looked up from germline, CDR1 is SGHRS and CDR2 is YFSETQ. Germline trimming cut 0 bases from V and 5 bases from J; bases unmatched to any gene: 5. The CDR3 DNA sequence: TGCGCCAGCAGCTTGGGTACACTAGCGAACAATGAGCAGTTCTTC. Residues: CASSLGTLANNEQFF.

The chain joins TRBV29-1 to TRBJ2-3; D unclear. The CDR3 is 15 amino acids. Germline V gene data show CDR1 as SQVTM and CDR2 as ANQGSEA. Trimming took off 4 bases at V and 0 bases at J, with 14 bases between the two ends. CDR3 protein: CSVAGKGTSTDTQYF. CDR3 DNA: TGCAGCGTTGCGGGCAAGGGAACTAGCACAGATACGCAGTATTTT.

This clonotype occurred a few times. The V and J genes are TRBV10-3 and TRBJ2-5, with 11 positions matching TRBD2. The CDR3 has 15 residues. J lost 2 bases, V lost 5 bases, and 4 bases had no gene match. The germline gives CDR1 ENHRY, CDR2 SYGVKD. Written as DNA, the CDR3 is TGTGCCATCAGTTTGACTAGCGGGAATCAAGAGACCCAGTACTTC. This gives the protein CAISLTSGNQETQYF.

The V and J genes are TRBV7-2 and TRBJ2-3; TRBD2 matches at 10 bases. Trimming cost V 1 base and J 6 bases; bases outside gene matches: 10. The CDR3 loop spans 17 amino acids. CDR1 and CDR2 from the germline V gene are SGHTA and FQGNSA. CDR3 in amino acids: CASSLVGTSATSDTQYF. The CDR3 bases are TGTGCCAGCAGCTTAGTGGGGACTAGCGCCACATCGGATACGCAGTATTTT.

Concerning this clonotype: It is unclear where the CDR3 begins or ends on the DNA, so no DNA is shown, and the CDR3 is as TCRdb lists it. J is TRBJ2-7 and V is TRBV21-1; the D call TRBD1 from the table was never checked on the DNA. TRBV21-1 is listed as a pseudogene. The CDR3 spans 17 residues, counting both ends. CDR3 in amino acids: CASSNRDWGLGSYEQYF.